This TCR beta chain was profiled in a study of T-cell memory formation after mild COVID-19. Study overall: The study found TCR clusters largely donor specific.

cDNA libraries for TCR alpha and TCR beta, carrying sample barcodes and UMIs, came from 5'RACE with constant-segment primers. TCRdb reprocessed the 5' RACE reads with MiXCR, giving one entry per CDR3 protein. The data show about 410,000 distinct CDR3 sequences, more than 20% seen once. Germline lookup yields CDR1 MGHDK and CDR2 SYGVNS. The CDR3 length is 15 residues. The germline V and J ends were trimmed by 3 bases and 4 bases, with 15 bases remaining between them. General study points: Clones contracting over day 15 to 85 were CD4/CD8 balanced, with later expanders leaning CD4+.

Comments on this clonotype: No antigen is known for it.

The V call is TRBV25-1, the J call TRBJ2-5; TRBD1 or TRBD2 may be the D gene (6 bases each). The specimen was PBMCs or a T cell subset sorted from them (not recorded which). The TCR originated in an adult woman who had mild COVID-19 (a few samples of this study predate the infection). Cell type and time point are not known. CDR3 nucleotides: TGTGCCAGCAGTGATATACAGGGAGGAGGAGAGACCCAGTACTTC. Its protein product is CASSDIQGGGETQYF.